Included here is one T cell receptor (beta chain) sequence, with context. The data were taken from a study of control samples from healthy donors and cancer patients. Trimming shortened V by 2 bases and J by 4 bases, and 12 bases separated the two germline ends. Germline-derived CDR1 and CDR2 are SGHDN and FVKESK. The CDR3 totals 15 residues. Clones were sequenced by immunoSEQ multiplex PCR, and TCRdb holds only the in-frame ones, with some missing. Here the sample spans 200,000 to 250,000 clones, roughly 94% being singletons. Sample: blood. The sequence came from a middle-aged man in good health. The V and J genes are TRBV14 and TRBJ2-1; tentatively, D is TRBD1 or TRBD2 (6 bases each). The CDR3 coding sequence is TGTGCCAGCAGCCAAAGGGGGACTCCTTACAATGAGCAGTTCTTC. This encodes CASSQRGTPYNEQFF.